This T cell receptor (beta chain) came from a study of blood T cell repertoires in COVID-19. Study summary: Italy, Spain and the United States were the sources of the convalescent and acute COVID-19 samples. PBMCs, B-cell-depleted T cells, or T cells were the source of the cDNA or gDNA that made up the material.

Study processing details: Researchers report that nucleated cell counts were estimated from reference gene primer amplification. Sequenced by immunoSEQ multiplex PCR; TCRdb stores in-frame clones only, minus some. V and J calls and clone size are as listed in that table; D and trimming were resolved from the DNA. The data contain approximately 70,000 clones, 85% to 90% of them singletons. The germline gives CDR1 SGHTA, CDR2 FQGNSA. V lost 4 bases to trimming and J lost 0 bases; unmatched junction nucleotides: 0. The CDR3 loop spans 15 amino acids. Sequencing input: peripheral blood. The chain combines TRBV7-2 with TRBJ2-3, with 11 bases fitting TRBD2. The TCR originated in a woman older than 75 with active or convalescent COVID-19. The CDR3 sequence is CASSSSGGSTDTQYF. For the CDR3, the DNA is TGTGCCAGCAGCTCTAGCGGGGGGAGCACAGATACGCAGTATTTT.